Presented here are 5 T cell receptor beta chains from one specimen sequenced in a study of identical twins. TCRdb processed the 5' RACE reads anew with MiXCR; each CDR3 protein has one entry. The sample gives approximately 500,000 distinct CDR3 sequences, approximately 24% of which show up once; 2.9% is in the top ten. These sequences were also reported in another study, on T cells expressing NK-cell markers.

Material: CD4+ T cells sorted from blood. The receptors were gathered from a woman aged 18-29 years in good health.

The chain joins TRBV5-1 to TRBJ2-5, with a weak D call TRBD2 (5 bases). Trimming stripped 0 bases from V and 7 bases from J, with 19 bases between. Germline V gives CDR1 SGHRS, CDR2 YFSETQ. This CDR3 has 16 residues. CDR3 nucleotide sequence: TGCGCCAGCAGCTTGGCCGGCGATGGGCCAGGAGGGACCCAGTACTTC. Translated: CASSLAGDGPGGTQYF.

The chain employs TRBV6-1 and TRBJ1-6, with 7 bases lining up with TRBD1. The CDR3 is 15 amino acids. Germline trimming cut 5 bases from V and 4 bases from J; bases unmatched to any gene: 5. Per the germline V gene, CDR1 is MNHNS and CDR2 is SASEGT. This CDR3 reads CASSPGTVYNSPLHF. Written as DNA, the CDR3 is TGTGCCAGCAGTCCCGGGACAGTGTATAATTCACCCCTCCACTTT.

The CDR3 nucleotides read TGTGCCATCAGTTACGGGACAGCTAACACTGAAGCTTTCTTT. This gives the protein CAISYGTANTEAFF. This chain joins TRBV10-3 and TRBJ1-1; 7 bases map to TRBD1. The CDR3 spans 14 residues. The germline gives CDR1 ENHRY, CDR2 SYGVKD. Germline trimming cut 5 bases from V and 2 bases from J; bases unmatched to any gene: 5.

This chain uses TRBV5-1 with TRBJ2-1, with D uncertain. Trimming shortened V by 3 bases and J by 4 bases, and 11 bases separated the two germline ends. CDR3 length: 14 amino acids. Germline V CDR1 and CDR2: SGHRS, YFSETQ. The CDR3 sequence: CASSSFLDYNEQFF. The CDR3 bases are TGCGCCAGCAGCTCTTTCCTAGATTACAATGAGCAGTTCTTC.

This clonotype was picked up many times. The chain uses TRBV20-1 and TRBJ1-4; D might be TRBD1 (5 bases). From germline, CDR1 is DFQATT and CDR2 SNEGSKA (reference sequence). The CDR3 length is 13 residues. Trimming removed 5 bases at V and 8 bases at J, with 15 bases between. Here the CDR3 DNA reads TGCAGTGCTCGATGGCCGGGGGGAGAAAAACTGTTTTTT. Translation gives CSARWPGGEKLFF.